This T cell receptor (beta chain) comes out of a study of T cell repertoires in cytomegalovirus infection. Study as a whole: CMV epitopes that were recently identified and HLA-C-restricted were used alongside well-studied HLA-B-restricted ones.

This clonotype was detected many times. What it binds is unknown. The CDR3 sequence is 15 residues long. Trimming took 8 bases from V and 1 from J, leaving 17 bases between them. Via MiXCR, TCRdb re-called the reads, giving one row per CDR3 protein. The sample shows roughly 860,000 distinct CDR3 sequences, over 25% of them seen only once. Sequenced here: cultured CD8+ T cells from PBMCs, sampled from culture after CMV antigen stimulation. This sequence joins TRBV12-3 or TRBV12-4 and TRBJ1-2; D perhaps matches TRBD1 (5 bases). The sequence derives from a human donor in good health (CMV status not recorded). Some clones in this sample may be carry-over from other donors' samples. The CDR3 loop is CASFSSGTVNYGYTF. The CDR3 coding sequence is TGTGCCAGCTTCTCCTCCGGGACGGTTAACTATGGCTACACCTTC.